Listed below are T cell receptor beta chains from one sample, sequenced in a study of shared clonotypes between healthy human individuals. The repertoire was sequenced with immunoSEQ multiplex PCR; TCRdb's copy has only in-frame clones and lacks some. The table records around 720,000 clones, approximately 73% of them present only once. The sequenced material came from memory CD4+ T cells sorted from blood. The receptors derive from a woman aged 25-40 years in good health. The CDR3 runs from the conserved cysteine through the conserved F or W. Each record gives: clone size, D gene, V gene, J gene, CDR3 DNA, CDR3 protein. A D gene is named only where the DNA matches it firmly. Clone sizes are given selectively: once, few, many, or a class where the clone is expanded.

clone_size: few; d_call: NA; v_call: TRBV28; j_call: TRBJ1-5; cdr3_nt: TGTGCCAGCAGTTTAGAGGGGGGTAAGCCCCAGCATTTT; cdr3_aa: CASSLEGGKPQHF
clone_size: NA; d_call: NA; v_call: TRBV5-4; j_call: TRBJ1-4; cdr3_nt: TGTGCCAGCAGCTTGAAGACGGGGGCCGCTAATGAAAAACTGTTTTTT; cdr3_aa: CASSLKTGAANEKLFF
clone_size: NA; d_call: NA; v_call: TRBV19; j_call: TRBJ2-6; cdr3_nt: TGTGCCAGTCGCGTGAGGGGCTCTGGGGCCAACGTCCTGACTTTC; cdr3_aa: CASRVRGSGANVLTF
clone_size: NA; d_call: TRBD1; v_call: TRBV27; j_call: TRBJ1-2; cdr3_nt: TGTGCCAGCAGTGCTCAGACAGGGGTAATGAACTATGGCTACACCTTC; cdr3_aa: CASSAQTGVMNYGYTF
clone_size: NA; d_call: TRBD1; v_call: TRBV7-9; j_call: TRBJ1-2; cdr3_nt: TGTGCCAGCAGCTCTCAGACAGGGGGCGCTGGCTACACCTTC; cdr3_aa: CASSSQTGGAGYTF
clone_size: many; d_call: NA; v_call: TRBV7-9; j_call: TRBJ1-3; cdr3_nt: TGTGCCAGCAGCTTAGATTTCGGAAAAATATATTTT; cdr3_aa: CASSLDFGKIYF
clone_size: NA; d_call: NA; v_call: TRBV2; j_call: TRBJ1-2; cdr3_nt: TGTGCCAGCAGGGGGCTACTGTATGAGAATGGCTACACCTTC; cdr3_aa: CASRGLLYENGYTF
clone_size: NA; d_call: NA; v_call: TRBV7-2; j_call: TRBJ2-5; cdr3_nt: TGTGCCAGCAGCTTTTGGGGGCGCGGTGAGACCCAGTACTTC; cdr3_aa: CASSFWGRGETQYF
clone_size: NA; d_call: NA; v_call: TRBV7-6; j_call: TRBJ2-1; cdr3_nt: TGTGCCAGCAGCTTAGTCGGGGGAACCACATACAATGAGCAGTTCTTC; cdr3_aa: CASSLVGGTTYNEQFF
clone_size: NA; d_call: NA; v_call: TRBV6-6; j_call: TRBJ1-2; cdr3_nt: TGTGCCAGCAGTTCCACCACAGGGCAATCTAACTATGGCTACACCTTC; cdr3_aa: CASSSTTGQSNYGYTF
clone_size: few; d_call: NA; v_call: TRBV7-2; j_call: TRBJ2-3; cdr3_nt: TGTGCCAGCAGCTTCGCCTGGGGGAGCACAGATACGCAGTATTTT; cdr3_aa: CASSFAWGSTDTQYF
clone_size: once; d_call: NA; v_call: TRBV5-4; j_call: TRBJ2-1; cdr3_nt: TGTGCCAGCAGCTTGTGGAATGAGCAGTTCTTC; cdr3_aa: CASSLWNEQFF